This TCR beta chain was found in a study of T cell responses to AZD1222 COVID-19 vaccine. Assay: immunoSEQ multiplex PCR; the TCRdb copy retains only in-frame clones and omits some. This table holds some 120,000 clones, about 89% found once. This CDR3 has 15 residues. V was clipped by 0 bases and J by 3 bases, with 11 bases between them. Looked up from germline, CDR1 is MNHEY and CDR2 is SVGAGI. The study, taken as a whole, reports: Vaccine-related CD4 TCRs covered spike, predominating at 160-218 and 743-854. A mostly white British donor set with more females was recruited, and clonal diversity was possibly underestimated.

As regards this clone: What it recognizes is unknown.

Sequences were derived from peripheral blood, sampled on day 0 of AZD1222 vaccination. The clonotype originates from an adult in good health. This rearrangement joins TRBV6-5 to TRBJ1-1; D is uncertain. The CDR3 spells CASSYSSGGDTEAFF. DNA of the CDR3: TGTGCCAGCAGTTACTCGAGTGGCGGGGACACTGAAGCTTTCTTT.